One sample yielded the 11 T cell receptor beta chains listed below, sequenced in a study of STAT5B mutations in CD4+ large granular lymphocyte leukemia. The method was immunoSEQ multiplex PCR; TCRdb's version includes in-frame clones alone and lacks a portion of them. The data contain approximately 52,000 clones, roughly three quarters of them singletons. Sequences were obtained from CD4+ T cells from blood buffy coats. The source is a human donor in good health.

The chain recombines TRBV28 with TRBJ1-5; TRBD1 matches at 7 bases. V shed 10 bases and J 2 bases; nucleotides not matched to a gene: 14. The CDR3 loop spans 16 amino acids. Per the germline V gene, CDR1 is MDHEN and CDR2 is SYDVKM. The CDR3 DNA follows: TGTGCCACCCTATTACAGGGGTCGGAGGGCAATCAGCCCCAGCATTTT. It specifies CATLLQGSEGNQPQHF.

The chain links TRBV5-1 to TRBJ2-7, with TRBD2 identical over 7 bases. CDR1 and CDR2 (germline): SGHRS, YFSETQ. The CDR3 runs 15 residues. The J segment lost 3 bases and the V segment lost 4 bases, leaving 10 bases of the junction unmatched. The CDR3 here is CASSRTSTEIYEQYF. The CDR3 DNA is TGCGCCAGCAGCCGGACTAGTACCGAGATCTACGAGCAGTACTTC.

The chain is built from TRBV21-1 and TRBJ2-7. TRBV21-1 corresponds to a pseudogene. This CDR3 comprises 10 residues. The CDR3 sequence is CASTDGEQYF. The CDR3 nucleotides are TGTGCCAGCACCGATGGTGAGCAGTACTTC.

This clone was counted a few times. V gene TRBV6-1 combines with J gene TRBJ1-1; 9 bases align to TRBD1. V shed 6 bases and J 8 bases; nucleotides not matched to a gene: 10. Germline V gene data show CDR1 as MNHNS and CDR2 as SASEGT. The CDR3 covers 14 residues. The CDR3 DNA reads as TGTGCCAGCAGAATTCCCCGGACAGGGGACGAAGCTTTCTTT. This codes for CASRIPRTGDEAFF.

This clone has a single count. The DNA for the CDR3 is TGTGCCAGCAGACCGACAGGGGAACATCAGCCCCAGCATTTT. Protein product: CASRPTGEHQPQHF. This chain connects TRBV28 to TRBJ1-5; TRBD1 matches 8 bases. Per the germline V gene, CDR1 is MDHEN and CDR2 is SYDVKM. The CDR3 runs to 14 residues. V lost 6 bases, J lost 5 bases, and 6 bases stayed unmatched.

The genes are TRBV2 and TRBJ2-2, with D possibly called TRBD1 or TRBD2 (5 bases each). This CDR3 has 16 residues. V was shortened by 3 bases and J by 2 bases, with 13 bases between the two germline ends. From germline, CDR1 is SNHLY and CDR2 FYNNEI. The CDR3 nucleotides read TGTGCCAGCAGTGATTGGGGGACGGTCAACACCGGGGAGCTGTTTTTT. It codes for CASSDWGTVNTGELFF.

The table lists this clone with a few counts. The J gene is TRBJ2-1, the V gene TRBV2; D is possibly TRBD2 (6 bases). This CDR3 region has 14 residues. V was cut by 6 bases and J by 2 bases, with 11 bases left in between. Germline V gene sequence: CDR1 SNHLY, CDR2 FYNNEI. The CDR3, as DNA: TGTGCCAGCAGAGCAGGACTAACCTACAATGAGCAGTTCTTC. Its protein is CASRAGLTYNEQFF.

This clone has just one count. The chain has TRBV19 and TRBJ1-1, with 7 bases fitting TRBD1. The CDR3 has 13 amino acids. Trimming removed 10 bases from V and 0 bases from J; junction bases left unmatched: 5. Germline V gene data show CDR1 as LNHDA and CDR2 as SQIVND (reference sequence). CDR3 region: CATRGRVNTEAFF. The DNA for the CDR3 is TGTGCCACCAGGGGGAGGGTGAACACTGAAGCTTTCTTT.

This chain links TRBV7-2 with TRBJ2-7; tentative D call: TRBD2 (7 bases). The V and J ends lost 2 bases and 6 bases respectively, with 14 bases between them. Germline V CDR1 and CDR2: SGHTA, FQGNSA. This CDR3 has 14 residues. Written as DNA, the CDR3 is TGTGCCAGCAGCTTACGGGGGGCGCCCCTCGAGCAGTACTTC. It codes for CASSLRGAPLEQYF.

This chain links TRBV27 with TRBJ1-6; TRBD1 matches at 9 bases. V shed 4 bases and J 4 bases; nucleotides not matched to a gene: 5. The CDR3 length is 16 residues. CDR1 is MNHEY and CDR2 is SMNVEV in the germline V gene (reference sequence). CDR3 residues: CASSSGTGNYNSPLHF. The CDR3 DNA is TGTGCCAGCAGTTCAGGGACAGGGAATTATAATTCACCCCTCCACTTT.

This chain links TRBV5-6 with TRBJ2-1, with TRBD2 matching over 8 bases. The germline V gene has CDR1 SGHDT and CDR2 YYEEEE. This CDR3 has 16 amino acids. J lost 4 bases, V lost 4 bases, and 10 bases had no gene match. CDR3 DNA: TGTGCCAGCAGCCCTTTTCTAGCGGGCGATTACAATGAGCAGTTCTTC. Translation: CASSPFLAGDYNEQFF.